One sample yielded the 18 T cell receptor beta chains listed below, sequenced in a study of identical twins. TCRdb redid the calling of the 5' RACE reads with MiXCR, one entry per CDR3 protein. This table holds some 1,700,000 distinct CDR3 sequences, about 32% found once. The sequencing input was cord blood. These receptors originate from a newborn girl in good health.

This clonotype has a single count. Possible read error: a much larger clone is one base away. The CDR3 here is CASSYSGAGDGYTF. The CDR3 DNA sequence: TGTGCCAGCAGTTACTCAGGGGCAGGGGATGGCTACACCTTC. The V gene is TRBV6-5, the J gene TRBJ1-2; D possibly corresponds to TRBD1 (6 bases). V was clipped by 0 bases and J by 6 bases, with 11 bases between them. Per germline, CDR1 MNHEY and CDR2 SVGAGI. The CDR3 loop spans 14 amino acids.

In its sample, this clonotype was seen a few times. CDR3 nucleotides: TGTGCCAGCAGCCAAGATGAACTAGCAGCGGATACGCAGTATTTT. Translation: CASSQDELAADTQYF. The chain carries TRBV4-2 and TRBJ2-3; D is perhaps TRBD2 (6 bases). The CDR3 covers 15 residues. Germline CDR1 is LGHNA and CDR2 is YNFKEQ. The germline V and J ends were trimmed by 0 bases and 6 bases, with 13 bases remaining between them.

This chain connects TRBV20-1 to TRBJ1-2; D unclear. Trimming left V 4 bases short and J 4 bases short, with 7 bases between. CDR1 and CDR2 (germline): DFQATT, SNEGSKA (reference sequence). This CDR3 comprises 11 residues. The CDR3 protein is CSAMAVYGYTF. Written as DNA, the CDR3 is TGCAGTGCTATGGCAGTCTATGGCTACACCTTC.

The table lists this clonotype with a few counts. The chain carries TRBV20-1 and TRBJ1-2; tentatively, D is TRBD1 (5 bases). The CDR3 has 13 residues. V gave up 3 bases and J gave up 1 base, with 9 bases separating them. From germline, CDR1 is DFQATT and CDR2 SNEGSKA (reference sequence). The CDR3 loop reads CSASLQDNYGYTF. Written as DNA, the CDR3 is TGCAGTGCTAGCTTACAGGATAACTATGGCTACACCTTC.

This clonotype was counted a few times. The V and J genes are TRBV4-2 and TRBJ2-5; 9 nucleotides match TRBD2. This CDR3 is 16 amino acids long. Trimming at V came to 2 bases and at J to 0 bases, leaving 4 bases not matched to a gene. CDR1 is LGHNA and CDR2 is YNFKEQ in the germline V gene. The CDR3 loop reads CASSQNVAGDQETQYF. CDR3 nucleotides: TGTGCCAGCAGCCAAAATGTAGCGGGGGACCAAGAGACCCAGTACTTC.

This rearrangement joins TRBV6-6 to TRBJ1-2; D not resolved. CDR1 and CDR2 (germline): MNHNY, SVGAGI (reference sequence). The CDR3 runs 14 residues. V lost 2 bases and J 2 bases, leaving 9 bases between the germline ends. The CDR3 coding sequence is TGTGCCAGCAGTTACCTTGCACGAAACTATGGCTACACCTTC. It codes for CASSYLARNYGYTF.

The chain uses TRBV5-6 and TRBJ2-7; 8 nucleotides align to TRBD1. Gene TRBJ2-4 matches the end of the DNA better, so the J call may be wrong. CDR3 length equals 13 residues. Germline V gene lookup returns CDR1 SGHDT and CDR2 YYEEEE. In DNA, the CDR3 is TGTGCCAGCGGTGGACAGGGCGAAAACATTCAGTACTTC. It specifies CASGGQGENIQYF.

This clonotype came up a few times. The genes are TRBV12-3 or TRBV12-4 and TRBJ2-7; D remains unclear. The CDR3 runs 12 residues. The ends were cut back, 6 bases at V and 5 bases at J, with 11 bases in the middle. CDR3 region: CASSRLVDEQYF. In DNA, the CDR3 is TGTGCCAGCAGCCGGCTAGTGGACGAGCAGTACTTC.

The table lists this clonotype with many counts. The chain employs TRBV20-1 and TRBJ2-1; tentative D call: TRBD2 (5 bases). With 6 bases removed from V and 5 bases from J, the gap between germline ends came to 14 bases. The germline V gene has CDR1 DFQATT and CDR2 SNEGSKA (reference sequence). CDR3 size: 13 residues. CDR3 amino acids: CSAASGIHNEQFF. The CDR3 DNA is TGCAGTGCGGCCAGCGGTATTCACAATGAGCAGTTCTTC.

This rearrangement joins TRBV19 to TRBJ2-1; D is undetermined. CDR1 is LNHDA, CDR2 SQIVND, per germline (reference sequence). Deletions cut 5 bases from V and 1 base from J, with 12 bases between. This CDR3 is built from 15 residues. The CDR3 reads CASSLLGKSYNEQFF. The CDR3 DNA follows: TGTGCCAGTAGTCTCTTGGGGAAATCCTACAATGAGCAGTTCTTC.

This chain joins TRBV25-1 and TRBJ1-1; D unresolved. The CDR3 is 13 residues long. The V end lost 8 bases, the J end lost 4 bases, and 14 bases lay between the germline ends. Germline loops: CDR1 MGHDK, CDR2 SYGVNS. For the CDR3, the DNA is TGTGCCAGCGTGGACGGACGGCGCACTGAAGCTTTCTTT. Residues: CASVDGRRTEAFF.

In this sample, this clonotype turned up a few times. The CDR3 DNA follows: TGCAGCAGCTCGACTAGCGGGAGGGCCGGGGCCCAGTACTTC. Translation gives CSSSTSGRAGAQYF. The chain employs TRBV29-1 and TRBJ2-5; 14 nucleotides agree with TRBD2. CDR1 and CDR2 from the germline V gene are SQVTM and ANQGSEA. CDR3 size: 14 residues. The junction had 11 bases not matched to a gene; V was cut back by 8 bases and J by 9 bases.

The chain combines TRBV5-8 with TRBJ2-5; TRBD2 might be the D (6 bases). Germline V gene data show CDR1 as SGHTS and CDR2 as YDEGEE. Trimming pared 4 bases from V and 3 bases from J, leaving 16 bases between. The CDR3 is 15 residues long. The CDR3 DNA sequence: TGTGCCAGCAGCGCCGGACTAATCGGGAAAGAGACCCAGTACTTC. Its protein is CASSAGLIGKETQYF. The full variable domain, in which reference TRBV5-8 and TRBJ2-5 provide the parts outside the CDR3, is EAGVTQSPTHLIKTRGQQATLRCSPISGHTSVYWYQQALGLGLQFLLWYDEGEERNRGNFPPRFSGRQFPNYSSELNVNALELEDSALYLCASSAGLIGKETQYFGPGTRLLVL.

Only one count was recorded for this clonotype. The junction does not match germline at one end; this may be a read error. The V call is TRBV6-2 or TRBV6-3, the J call TRBJ1-1, with 11 bases fitting TRBD1. The CDR3 has 16 amino acids. CDR1 is MNHEY and CDR2 is SVGEGT in the germline V gene. CDR3 nucleotides: TGTGCCGGCAGTTACTCGACGGGACAGGGGGGCACTGAAGCTTTCTTT. This gives the protein CAGSYSTGQGGTEAFF.

A few counts support this clonotype. The genes are TRBV12-3 or TRBV12-4 and TRBJ1-2; D not resolved. The V end lost 3 bases, the J end lost 7 bases, and 9 bases lay between the germline ends. The CDR3 contains 12 residues. CDR3 in amino acids: CASSFGFTGYTF. Written as DNA, the CDR3 is TGTGCCAGCAGTTTTGGGTTTACTGGCTACACCTTC.

This clonotype has just a few counts. The gene calls are TRBV10-3 and TRBJ1-1; TRBD1 matches at 11 bases. Losses at the gene ends were 4 bases for V and 1 base for J; bases not matched to a gene: 8. The CDR3 sequence is 17 residues long. Germline V gene lookup returns CDR1 ENHRY and CDR2 SYGVKD. CDR3 region: CAISVVDRGRRNTEAFF. Here the CDR3 DNA reads TGTGCCATCAGTGTCGTGGACAGGGGGCGAAGGAACACTGAAGCTTTCTTT.

This clonotype was detected only a few times. The rearrangement links TRBV6-2 or TRBV6-3 to TRBJ1-2; D is unclear. V gave up 2 bases and J gave up 5 bases, with 15 bases separating them. The CDR3 covers 15 residues. Germline-derived CDR1 and CDR2 are MNHEY and SVGEGT. CDR3 amino acids: CASSYPPPGDYGYTF. CDR3 in DNA: TGTGCCAGCAGTTACCCCCCGCCAGGAGATTATGGCTACACCTTC.

This chain uses TRBV4-1 with TRBJ1-3, with D possibly TRBD1 on 6 matching bases. V was shortened by 5 bases and J by 0 bases, with 11 bases between the two germline ends. The germline V gene encodes CDR1 MGHRA and CDR2 YSYEKL. The length of the CDR3 is 15 residues. The DNA of the CDR3 is TGCGCCAGCAGCGCTCCAGGGGCCTCTGGAAACACCATATATTTT. Amino acids: CASSAPGASGNTIYF.